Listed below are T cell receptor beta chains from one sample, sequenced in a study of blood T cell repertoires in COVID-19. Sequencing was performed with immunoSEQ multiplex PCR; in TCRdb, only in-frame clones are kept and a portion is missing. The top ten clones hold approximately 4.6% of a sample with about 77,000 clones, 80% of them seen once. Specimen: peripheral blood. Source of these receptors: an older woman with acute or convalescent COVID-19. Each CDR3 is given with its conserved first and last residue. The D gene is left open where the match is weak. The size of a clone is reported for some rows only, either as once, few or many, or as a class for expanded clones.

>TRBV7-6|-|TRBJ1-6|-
CASSLAVRSSYNSPLHF
TGTGCCAGCAGCTTAGCTGTTAGGAGCTCCTATAATTCACCCCTCCACTTT
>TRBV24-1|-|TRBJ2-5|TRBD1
CATSERTGILQETQYF
TGTGCCACCAGTGAGAGGACAGGGATACTACAAGAGACCCAGTACTTC
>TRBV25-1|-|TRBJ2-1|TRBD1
CASSSRDRGEQFF
TGTGCCAGCTCTTCCCGGGACAGGGGGGAACAGTTCTTC
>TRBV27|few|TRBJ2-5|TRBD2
CASSLLAGGEETQYF
TGTGCCAGCAGTTTGCTAGCGGGGGGCGAAGAGACCCAGTACTTC
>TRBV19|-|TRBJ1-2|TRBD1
CASSPDRASYGYTF
TGTGCCAGTAGTCCTGACAGGGCCAGTTATGGCTACACCTTC
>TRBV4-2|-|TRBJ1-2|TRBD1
CASSQATGKNYGYTF
TGTGCCAGCAGCCAGGCGACAGGGAAAAACTATGGCTACACCTTC
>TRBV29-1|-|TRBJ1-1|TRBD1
CSVDGEGGMNTEAFF
TGCAGCGTTGACGGGGAAGGGGGCATGAACACTGAAGCTTTCTTT
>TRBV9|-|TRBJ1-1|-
CASSATGQRSTEAFF
TGTGCCAGCAGCGCTACAGGGCAGCGGTCCACTGAAGCTTTCTTT
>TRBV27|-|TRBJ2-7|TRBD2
CASSPLPSGYEQYF
TGTGCCAGCAGTCCCCTCCCTAGCGGCTACGAGCAGTACTTC
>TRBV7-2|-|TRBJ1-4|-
CASRRTGFNEKLFF
TGTGCCAGCAGGCGAACAGGGTTTAATGAAAAACTGTTTTTT
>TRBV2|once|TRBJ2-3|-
CASSELDRTDTQYF
TGTGCCAGCAGTGAACTAGATAGGACAGATACGCAGTATTTT
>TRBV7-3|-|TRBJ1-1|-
CASSSSAGGAGNTEAFF
TGTGCCAGCAGCTCCTCGGCGGGGGGCGCGGGAAACACTGAAGCTTTCTTT
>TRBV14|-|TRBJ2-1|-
CASSVTRVEQFF
TGTGCCAGCAGCGTAACCAGGGTTGAGCAGTTCTTC
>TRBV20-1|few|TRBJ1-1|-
CSASSGTEAFF
TGCAGTGCTAGTTCCGGGACAGAAGCTTTCTTT
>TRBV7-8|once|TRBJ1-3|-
CASSFFGGLNTIYF
TGTGCCAGCAGCTTTTTCGGGGGTTTAAACACCATATATTTT
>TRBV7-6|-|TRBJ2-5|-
CASSLAGASYETQYF
TGTGCCAGCAGCTTAGCGGGGGCTAGCTACGAGACCCAGTACTTC